These T cell receptor beta chains were read from a single sample in a study of beta chain features in type 1 diabetes. TCRdb's table, derived via immunoSEQ multiplex PCR, lists solely in-frame clones and lacks some. Altogether about 930,000 clones are present, 17% being singletons, with the ten largest covering 0.02% to 0.03%. The sequencing sample was made of naive CD4+ T cells from blood. These receptors all come from a young woman in good health. The CDR3 runs from the conserved cysteine through the conserved F or W. Each record gives: clone size, V gene, J gene, D gene, CDR3 protein, CDR3 DNA. D genes are given only for firm matches. Some rows have no size entry. The others give once, few or many, or a class for an expanded clone.

abundance: .; v_gene: TRBV25-1; j_gene: TRBJ1-5; d_gene: .; CDR3aa: CASKRGGSNQPQHF; CDR3nt: TGTGCCAGCAAACGCGGCGGTAGCAATCAGCCCCAGCATTTT
abundance: few; v_gene: TRBV7-9; j_gene: TRBJ1-3; d_gene: .; CDR3aa: CASSKSGGNTIYF; CDR3nt: TGTGCCAGCAGCAAGAGCGGGGGAAACACCATATATTTT
abundance: few; v_gene: TRBV7-2; j_gene: TRBJ1-2; d_gene: .; CDR3aa: CASSLANGLGYTF; CDR3nt: TGTGCCAGCAGCTTAGCGAACGGTCTTGGCTACACCTTC
abundance: .; v_gene: TRBV2; j_gene: TRBJ1-2; d_gene: .; CDR3aa: CASSEDPRHQYGYTF; CDR3nt: TGTGCCAGCAGTGAGGACCCCCGACACCAGTATGGCTACACCTTC
abundance: .; v_gene: TRBV11-2; j_gene: TRBJ2-1; d_gene: .; CDR3aa: CASSFRLVRDNEQFF; CDR3nt: TGTGCCAGCAGCTTTCGGCTAGTAAGGGACAATGAGCAGTTCTTC
abundance: few; v_gene: TRBV5-1; j_gene: TRBJ2-5; d_gene: .; CDR3aa: CASSLGASGETQYF; CDR3nt: TGCGCCAGCAGCTTGGGGGCCTCGGGGGAGACCCAGTACTTC
abundance: few; v_gene: TRBV5-7; j_gene: TRBJ2-6; d_gene: TRBD2; CDR3aa: CASISLAGRVISGANVLTF; CDR3nt: TGTGCCAGCATTTCCCTAGCAGGGAGGGTAATCTCTGGGGCCAACGTCCTGACTTTC
abundance: few; v_gene: TRBV2; j_gene: TRBJ2-2; d_gene: .; CDR3aa: CASTPENAGELFF; CDR3nt: TGTGCCAGCACTCCTGAGAACGCCGGGGAGCTGTTTTTT
abundance: few; v_gene: TRBV6-1; j_gene: TRBJ2-7; d_gene: .; CDR3aa: CASIGGLASYEQYF; CDR3nt: TGTGCCAGCATCGGAGGGCTCGCCTCGTACGAGCAGTACTTC
abundance: .; v_gene: TRBV21-1; j_gene: TRBJ1-5; d_gene: .; CDR3aa: CASSNPWTGSGGGQPQHF; CDR3nt: TGTGCCAGCAGCAACCCATGGACAGGTTCTGGCGGGGGTCAGCCCCAGCATTTT
abundance: few; v_gene: TRBV7-2; j_gene: TRBJ2-3; d_gene: .; CDR3aa: CASSFFGIDTQYF; CDR3nt: TGTGCCAGCAGCTTTTTCGGTATAGATACGCAGTATTTT
abundance: few; v_gene: TRBV5-4; j_gene: TRBJ2-7; d_gene: .; CDR3aa: CASSLFSYEQYF; CDR3nt: TGTGCCAGCAGCTTGTTCTCCTACGAGCAGTACTTC
abundance: few; v_gene: TRBV5-4; j_gene: TRBJ2-7; d_gene: .; CDR3aa: CASSLVPGERSYEQYF; CDR3nt: TGTGCCAGCAGCTTGGTACCAGGGGAGCGAAGCTACGAGCAGTACTTC
abundance: few; v_gene: TRBV18; j_gene: TRBJ2-6; d_gene: TRBD2; CDR3aa: CASSQLAVGANVLTF; CDR3nt: TGTGCCAGCTCACAACTAGCGGTCGGGGCCAACGTCCTGACTTTC
abundance: .; v_gene: TRBV5-6; j_gene: TRBJ1-2; d_gene: .; CDR3aa: CASSLVDQGVRGYTF; CDR3nt: TGTGCCAGCAGCTTGGTGGACCAGGGTGTTCGTGGCTACACCTTC
abundance: few; v_gene: TRBV18; j_gene: TRBJ2-7; d_gene: TRBD2; CDR3aa: CASSPEVGRTSLYEQYF; CDR3nt: TGTGCCAGCTCACCAGAGGTCGGCCGGACTAGTCTCTACGAGCAGTACTTC
abundance: .; v_gene: TRBV5-4; j_gene: TRBJ2-5; d_gene: TRBD1; CDR3aa: CASSPRQGQETQYF; CDR3nt: TGTGCCAGCAGCCCGAGACAGGGCCAAGAGACCCAGTACTTC
abundance: .; v_gene: TRBV9; j_gene: TRBJ2-6; d_gene: .; CDR3aa: CASIGGANVLTF; CDR3nt: TGTGCCAGCATAGGTGGGGCCAACGTCCTGACTTTC
abundance: .; v_gene: TRBV27; j_gene: TRBJ1-1; d_gene: .; CDR3aa: CASSPTRNTEAFF; CDR3nt: TGTGCCAGCAGCCCAACAAGGAACACTGAAGCTTTCTTT
abundance: .; v_gene: TRBV19; j_gene: TRBJ2-3; d_gene: .; CDR3aa: CASSEVGGYTDTQYF; CDR3nt: TGTGCCAGTAGCGAGGTCGGCGGCTACACAGATACGCAGTATTTT
abundance: .; v_gene: TRBV4-3; j_gene: TRBJ2-2; d_gene: .; CDR3aa: CASSQNLALVGELFF; CDR3nt: TGCGCCAGCAGCCAAAACCTAGCATTAGTCGGGGAGCTGTTTTTT
abundance: .; v_gene: TRBV18; j_gene: TRBJ2-1; d_gene: TRBD2; CDR3aa: CASSPQTRPEAGGFYNEQFF; CDR3nt: TGTGCCAGCTCACCTCAGACCCGACCCGAAGCGGGAGGATTCTACAATGAGCAGTTCTTC
abundance: few; v_gene: TRBV7-2; j_gene: TRBJ2-7; d_gene: .; CDR3aa: CASSFSGVSSYEQYF; CDR3nt: TGTGCCAGCAGCTTTAGCGGAGTCAGCTCCTACGAGCAGTACTTC
abundance: .; v_gene: TRBV7-2; j_gene: TRBJ2-3; d_gene: TRBD2; CDR3aa: CASSSPRRWREGDTQYF; CDR3nt: TGTGCCAGCAGTAGCCCACGCCGCTGGAGGGAGGGGGATACGCAGTATTTT
abundance: .; v_gene: TRBV28; j_gene: TRBJ1-2; d_gene: .; CDR3aa: CASSLGTYGYTF; CDR3nt: TGTGCCAGCAGTTTAGGGACTTATGGCTACACCTTC
abundance: .; v_gene: TRBV6-6; j_gene: TRBJ2-1; d_gene: .; CDR3aa: CASGHGGPGVQFF; CDR3nt: TGTGCCAGCGGGCACGGGGGTCCCGGCGTGCAGTTCTTC
abundance: .; v_gene: TRBV5-4; j_gene: TRBJ1-5; d_gene: .; CDR3aa: CASSGDGHQPQHF; CDR3nt: TGTGCCAGCAGCGGGGACGGCCATCAGCCCCAGCATTTT
abundance: .; v_gene: TRBV4-3; j_gene: TRBJ2-3; d_gene: .; CDR3aa: CASSRPPIPSTDTQYF; CDR3nt: TGCGCCAGCAGCCGCCCCCCCATTCCTAGCACAGATACGCAGTATTTT
abundance: few; v_gene: TRBV6-1; j_gene: TRBJ2-1; d_gene: TRBD2; CDR3aa: CASSEAGLSNEQFF; CDR3nt: TGTGCCAGCAGTGAGGCGGGACTATCCAATGAGCAGTTCTTC
abundance: .; v_gene: TRBV7-2; j_gene: TRBJ2-2; d_gene: TRBD2; CDR3aa: CASTLAGIGYTGELFF; CDR3nt: TGTGCCAGTACTCTAGCGGGGATTGGCTACACCGGGGAGCTGTTTTTT
abundance: few; v_gene: TRBV6-1; j_gene: TRBJ2-7; d_gene: .; CDR3aa: CASSERESLEQYF; CDR3nt: TGTGCCAGCAGTGAACGCGAAAGCCTCGAGCAGTACTTC
abundance: .; v_gene: TRBV2; j_gene: TRBJ2-7; d_gene: TRBD2; CDR3aa: CASSEPLAGGTYEQYF; CDR3nt: TGTGCCAGCAGTGAACCACTAGCGGGTGGGACCTACGAGCAGTACTTC
abundance: .; v_gene: TRBV4-1; j_gene: TRBJ2-7; d_gene: TRBD2; CDR3aa: CASSQGRLAGGTAYEQYF; CDR3nt: TGCGCCAGCAGCCAAGGGAGACTAGCGGGAGGAACCGCCTACGAGCAGTACTTC
abundance: few; v_gene: TRBV5-1; j_gene: TRBJ2-3; d_gene: .; CDR3aa: CASSLATNTDTQYF; CDR3nt: TGCGCCAGCAGCTTGGCAACAAACACAGATACGCAGTATTTT
abundance: few; v_gene: TRBV5-6; j_gene: TRBJ2-1; d_gene: TRBD2; CDR3aa: CASSLYPRLANNEQFF; CDR3nt: TGTGCCAGCAGCTTGTATCCGAGACTAGCGAACAATGAGCAGTTCTTC
abundance: .; v_gene: TRBV19; j_gene: TRBJ1-5; d_gene: .; CDR3aa: CASSIHRGAPRQPQHF; CDR3nt: TGTGCCAGTAGTATCCACCGGGGCGCCCCCCGGCAGCCCCAGCATTTT
abundance: few; v_gene: TRBV4-3; j_gene: TRBJ2-3; d_gene: .; CDR3aa: CASSQNPPGGYSTDTQYF; CDR3nt: TGCGCCAGCAGCCAAAACCCACCTGGCGGGTACAGCACAGATACGCAGTATTTT
abundance: .; v_gene: TRBV28; j_gene: TRBJ1-1; d_gene: TRBD1; CDR3aa: CASRWTGVYTEAFF; CDR3nt: TGTGCCAGCAGGTGGACAGGGGTTTACACTGAAGCTTTCTTT
abundance: .; v_gene: TRBV7-2; j_gene: TRBJ2-5; d_gene: TRBD2; CDR3aa: CASSQIGLAGETQYF; CDR3nt: TGTGCCAGCAGCCAGATTGGACTAGCCGGCGAGACCCAGTACTTC
abundance: few; v_gene: TRBV10-3; j_gene: TRBJ1-1; d_gene: .; CDR3aa: CAISDQGQSAGVAMNTEAFF; CDR3nt: TGTGCCATCAGTGATCAAGGGCAGTCCGCTGGCGTGGCCATGAACACTGAAGCTTTCTTT
abundance: few; v_gene: TRBV15; j_gene: TRBJ1-1; d_gene: .; CDR3aa: CATSRVSGRPEAFF; CDR3nt: TGTGCCACCAGCAGAGTCTCGGGGCGACCTGAAGCTTTCTTT
abundance: few; v_gene: TRBV2; j_gene: TRBJ2-7; d_gene: .; CDR3aa: CASSVSAWGEQYF; CDR3nt: TGTGCCAGCAGTGTAAGCGCTTGGGGCGAGCAGTACTTC
abundance: few; v_gene: TRBV7-8; j_gene: TRBJ2-7; d_gene: .; CDR3aa: CASSVALVTYEQYF; CDR3nt: TGTGCCAGCAGCGTGGCACTGGTGACCTACGAGCAGTACTTC
abundance: .; v_gene: TRBV7-9; j_gene: TRBJ2-2; d_gene: .; CDR3aa: CASSLKQGTGELFF; CDR3nt: TGTGCCAGCAGCCTAAAACAGGGCACCGGGGAGCTGTTTTTT
abundance: few; v_gene: TRBV5-6; j_gene: TRBJ2-3; d_gene: TRBD2; CDR3aa: CASNPSGSSRYTQYF; CDR3nt: TGTGCCAGCAATCCTAGCGGGAGCAGCAGGTATACGCAGTATTTT
abundance: once; v_gene: TRBV6-6; j_gene: TRBJ1-1; d_gene: .; CDR3aa: CASKFPWGENTEAFF; CDR3nt: TGTGCCAGCAAATTCCCTTGGGGCGAGAACACTGAAGCTTTCTTT
abundance: .; v_gene: TRBV19; j_gene: TRBJ1-5; d_gene: TRBD1; CDR3aa: CASNRQGAHQPQHF; CDR3nt: TGTGCCAGCAATAGACAGGGTGCTCATCAGCCCCAGCATTTT
abundance: few; v_gene: TRBV6-5; j_gene: TRBJ2-1; d_gene: .; CDR3aa: CASSWAIATSYNEQFF; CDR3nt: TGTGCCAGCAGTTGGGCAATAGCGACCTCCTACAATGAGCAGTTCTTC
abundance: .; v_gene: TRBV7-8; j_gene: TRBJ2-1; d_gene: .; CDR3aa: CASSLVFTGLAANEQFF; CDR3nt: TGTGCCAGCAGCTTAGTCTTCACGGGTTTGGCGGCCAATGAGCAGTTCTTC
abundance: few; v_gene: TRBV5-6; j_gene: TRBJ2-1; d_gene: TRBD1; CDR3aa: CASSGQGIGNEQFF; CDR3nt: TGTGCCAGCAGCGGACAGGGGATTGGCAATGAGCAGTTCTTC
abundance: .; v_gene: TRBV6-5; j_gene: TRBJ2-7; d_gene: TRBD1; CDR3aa: CASRTTGGRSYEQYF; CDR3nt: TGTGCCAGCAGAACGACAGGGGGCCGGTCCTACGAGCAGTACTTC
abundance: few; v_gene: TRBV15; j_gene: TRBJ2-1; d_gene: .; CDR3aa: CATSPGRVSSYNEQFF; CDR3nt: TGTGCCACCAGCCCGGGTAGGGTCTCGTCTTACAATGAGCAGTTCTTC
abundance: .; v_gene: TRBV7-9; j_gene: TRBJ1-1; d_gene: .; CDR3aa: CASSSTSQAFF; CDR3nt: TGTGCCAGCAGCTCCACCTCGCAAGCTTTCTTT
abundance: few; v_gene: TRBV9; j_gene: TRBJ1-2; d_gene: .; CDR3aa: CASSAFTGNYGYTF; CDR3nt: TGTGCCAGCAGCGCCTTTACAGGGAACTATGGCTACACCTTC
abundance: few; v_gene: TRBV29-1; j_gene: TRBJ2-1; d_gene: TRBD2; CDR3aa: CSVATSGTHEQFF; CDR3nt: TGCAGCGTTGCGACTAGCGGGACCCATGAGCAGTTCTTC
abundance: few; v_gene: TRBV5-1; j_gene: TRBJ2-1; d_gene: TRBD1; CDR3aa: CASSRTRDSRNEQFF; CDR3nt: TGCGCCAGCAGCCGCACTCGGGACAGCAGGAATGAGCAGTTCTTC
abundance: .; v_gene: TRBV29-1; j_gene: TRBJ2-7; d_gene: .; CDR3aa: CSVAPVQGSYEQYF; CDR3nt: TGCAGCGTTGCTCCCGTCCAAGGCTCCTACGAGCAGTACTTC